Presented here are 21 T cell receptor beta chains from one specimen sequenced in a study of Tregs in tolerant kidney transplant recipients. Data came from immunoSEQ multiplex PCR; TCRdb stores just in-frame clones and leaves some out. The sample shows around 74,000 clones, approximately 98% of them seen only once. The sample here was CD4+ T cells from blood, taken before the transplant. These receptors all stem from a human donor who received a combined kidney and bone marrow transplant.

The gene calls are TRBV7-3 and TRBJ2-3; possible D gene TRBD2, 6 bases. Trimming removed 8 bases at V and 2 bases at J, with 11 bases between. The CDR3 length is 13 residues. Germline V gene lookup returns CDR1 SGHTA and CDR2 FQGTGA. CDR3 region: CASCREITDTQYF. CDR3 nucleotide sequence: TGTGCCAGCTGCCGGGAGATCACAGATACGCAGTATTTT. Full variable domain (missing parts from reference TRBV7-3 and TRBJ2-3): GAGVSQTPSNKVTEKGKYVELRCDPISGHTALYWYRQSLGQGPEFLIYFQGTGAADDSGLPNDRFFAVRPEGSVSTLKIQRTERGDSAVYLCASCREITDTQYFGPGTRLTVL.

V and J are TRBV5-8 and TRBJ2-1; TRBD2 agrees at 13 bases. V lost 6 bases and J lost 4; bases outside the gene matches: 19. Per the germline V gene, CDR1 is SGHTS and CDR2 is YDEGEE. The CDR3 is made up of 20 amino acids. The CDR3 protein is CASITPLRLAGGPRYNEQFF. The CDR3 DNA is TGTGCCAGCATAACCCCGCTCAGACTAGCGGGAGGCCCCCGGTACAATGAGCAGTTCTTC.

This chain connects TRBV5-4 to TRBJ2-1; no firm D call. Germline CDR1 is SGHNT and CDR2 is YYREEE (reference sequence). V was pared by 2 bases and J by 5 bases, with 11 bases between. CDR3 length: 14 amino acids. The CDR3 loop is CASSLSQRNNEQFF. The CDR3, as DNA: TGTGCCAGCAGCTTATCACAACGTAACAATGAGCAGTTCTTC.

This clone was seen just once. V and J are TRBV19 and TRBJ2-2, with D maybe TRBD2 (7 bases). The V end was cut by 6 bases, the J end by 5 bases, with 19 bases between. Germline assignment: CDR1 LNHDA and CDR2 SQIVND (reference sequence). CDR3 length equals 16 residues. This CDR3 reads CASSWGGARGTGELFF. Written as DNA, the CDR3 is TGTGCCAGTAGCTGGGGGGGGGCCCGGGGGACCGGGGAGCTGTTTTTT. Drawing the rest from reference TRBV19 and TRBJ2-2, the complete variable domain is DGGITQSPKYLFRKEGQNVTLSCEQNLNHDAMYWYRQDPGQGLRLIYYSQIVNDFQKGDIAEGYSVSREKKESFPLTVTSAQKNPTAFYLCASSWGGARGTGELFFGEGSRLTVL.

The V call is TRBV2, the J call TRBJ1-1, with D hard to call. The CDR3 loop spans 12 amino acids. CDR1 SNHLY and CDR2 FYNNEI come from the germline V gene. V was shortened by 8 bases and J by 3 bases, with 10 bases between the two germline ends. The CDR3 DNA follows: TGTGCCAGCCTGCGGCAGTACACTGAAGCTTTCTTT. This encodes CASLRQYTEAFF.

This chain uses TRBV7-2 with TRBJ1-2; D is unresolved. The V gene's germline CDR1 is SGHTA and CDR2 FQGNSA. This CDR3 spans 14 amino acids. Trimming removed 2 bases from V and 1 base from J, with 8 bases in between. CDR3 bases: TGTGCCAGCAGCTTACTCCGCAGTAACTATGGCTACACCTTC. It yields the protein CASSLLRSNYGYTF.

V gene TRBV11-2 combines with J gene TRBJ1-2; no firm D call. This CDR3 is 13 amino acids long. The germline gives CDR1 SGHAT, CDR2 FQNNGV. Trimming took off 8 bases at V and 4 bases at J, with 14 bases between the two ends. CDR3 sequence reads: CASSYGGLYGYTF. The CDR3 DNA follows: TGTGCCAGCTCCTATGGCGGACTCTATGGCTACACCTTC.

The chain recombines TRBV15 with TRBJ2-7; no definite D call. Germline assignment: CDR1 LNHNV and CDR2 YYDKDF (reference sequence). This CDR3 spans 14 amino acids. Trimming took 1 base from V and 0 from J, leaving 7 bases between them. In nucleotides, the CDR3 is TGTGCCACCAGCAGAGCACAGAGCTCCTACGAGCAGTACTTC. This codes for CATSRAQSSYEQYF.

The chain joins TRBV7-3 to TRBJ2-1; TRBD2 matches at 12 bases. The CDR3 has 16 residues. V dropped 5 bases and J dropped 10; count of bases not matched to a gene: 12. CDR1 is SGHTA and CDR2 is FQGTGA in the germline V gene. The CDR3 DNA reads as TGTGCCAGCAGCCCCGCTCTAGCGGGGGGGCTACGGGAGCAGTTCTTC. Encoded protein: CASSPALAGGLREQFF. The complete variable domain, with remaining parts taken from reference TRBV7-3 and TRBJ2-1, reads GAGVSQTPSNKVTEKGKYVELRCDPISGHTALYWYRQSLGQGPEFLIYFQGTGAADDSGLPNDRFFAVRPEGSVSTLKIQRTERGDSAVYLCASSPALAGGLREQFFGPGTRLTVL.

This chain links TRBV2 with TRBJ2-1; no definite D call. The CDR3 is made up of 12 amino acids. CDR1 SNHLY and CDR2 FYNNEI come from the germline V gene. V was cut by 4 bases and J by 7 bases, with 8 bases left in between. CDR3 nucleotide sequence: TGTGCCAGCAGTGGGGCATGGAATGAGCAGTTCTTC. Translated, it gives CASSGAWNEQFF.

This chain links TRBV14 with TRBJ1-5; 8 bases map to TRBD1. The CDR3 contains 20 residues. The germline CDR1 and CDR2 sequences are SGHDN and FVKESK. The junction had 19 bases not matched to a gene; V was cut back by 3 bases and J by 3 bases. The CDR3 nucleotides are TGTGCCAGCAGCCACCTTCCGGGACAGGTTTCATCTCCTACCAATCAGCCCCAGCATTTT. Translation: CASSHLPGQVSSPTNQPQHF. The full variable domain, completed using reference TRBV14 and TRBJ1-5, is EAGVTQFPSHSVIEKGQTVTLRCDPISGHDNLYWYRRVMGKEIKFLLHFVKESKQDESGMPNNRFLAERTGGTYSTLKVQPAELEDSGVYFCASSHLPGQVSSPTNQPQHFGDGTRLSIL.

V gene TRBV7-2 combines with J gene TRBJ1-3; a weak D match, TRBD1 (6 bases). This CDR3 region has 16 residues. The V end was cut by 7 bases, the J end by 0 bases, with 16 bases between. The germline gives CDR1 SGHTA, CDR2 FQGNSA. CDR3 sequence reads: CASIPGHSSSGNTIYF. CDR3 DNA: TGTGCCAGCATCCCGGGACACTCGAGCTCTGGAAACACCATATATTTT.

The chain employs TRBV19 and TRBJ1-2, with TRBD1 matching 8 bases. V lost 3 bases to trimming and J lost 0 bases; unmatched junction nucleotides: 9. Germline CDR1 reads LNHDA; CDR2 reads SQIVND (reference sequence). The CDR3 has 17 amino acids. The CDR3 protein is CASSISRDRGANYGYTF. The DNA of the CDR3 is TGTGCCAGTAGTATCTCCCGAGACAGGGGAGCTAACTATGGCTACACCTTC.

The genes are TRBV7-3 and TRBJ1-1; D possibly corresponds to TRBD1 (6 bases). V lost 4 bases and J 5 bases, leaving 20 bases between the germline ends. CDR3 length: 16 residues. The germline gives CDR1 SGHTA, CDR2 FQGTGA. The CDR3 DNA reads as TGTGCCAGCAGCTATCTCTTTAACAGGGCAGGGACTGAAGCTTTCTTT. Encoded protein: CASSYLFNRAGTEAFF.

Here the CDR3 DNA reads TGCGCCAGCAGCCAGTCCGGGGGGGTTTTGGGTACGCAGTATTTT. Protein sequence: CASSQSGGVLGTQYF. This rearrangement joins TRBV4-3 to TRBJ2-3, with TRBD2 matching over 8 bases. V lost 3 bases, J lost 8 bases, and 10 bases stayed unmatched. Germline V lookup: CDR1 LGHNA, CDR2 YSLEER. The CDR3 contains 15 residues.

The chain has TRBV7-2 and TRBJ2-1, with TRBD2 matching over 11 bases. From germline, CDR1 is SGHTA and CDR2 FQGNSA. V lost 5 bases and J lost 6; bases outside the gene matches: 12. This CDR3 region has 17 residues. The CDR3 loop reads CASSILAGGILVNEQFF. DNA for the CDR3: TGTGCCAGCAGCATATTAGCGGGGGGGATACTCGTCAATGAGCAGTTCTTC.

The gene calls are TRBV9 and TRBJ2-5; D is perhaps TRBD2 (7 bases). The length of the CDR3 is 16 residues. CDR1 and CDR2 (germline): SGDLS, YYNGEE. V was pared by 4 bases and J by 5 bases, with 21 bases between. CDR3 sequence reads: CASSIEGVGGDETQYF. As DNA, the CDR3 is TGTGCCAGCAGCATCGAGGGGGTGGGGGGGGATGAGACCCAGTACTTC.

This clone was detected only once. The chain employs TRBV6-9 and TRBJ1-2, with TRBD1 matching over 8 bases. The CDR3 has 20 residues. The germline V gene has CDR1 MNHGY and CDR2 SVAAGI. V gave up 7 bases and J gave up 2 bases; unmatched junction bases: 24. The CDR3 region has the DNA TGTGCCAGCATTAATGGCTCCGCCCCGGGACAGGACTCAGAGAACTATGGCTACACCTTC. It specifies CASINGSAPGQDSENYGYTF.

This rearrangement joins TRBV6-5 to TRBJ1-2, with D perhaps matching TRBD1 (5 bases). CDR3 length equals 14 residues. CDR1 MNHEY and CDR2 SVGAGI come from the germline V gene. Trimming removed 5 bases from V and 2 bases from J, with 12 bases in between. CDR3: CASSPHRQNYGYTF. The CDR3 DNA sequence: TGTGCCAGCAGTCCACACAGACAGAACTATGGCTACACCTTC.

The rearrangement uses TRBV7-9 and TRBJ2-3, with 11 bases lining up with TRBD2. Trimming cost V 3 bases and J 0 bases; bases outside gene matches: 11. The CDR3 contains 19 residues. Germline values: CDR1 SEHNR, CDR2 FQNEAQ (reference sequence). The DNA for the CDR3 is TGTGCCAGCAGCTTCACTAGCGGGAGTGTCCAATCTAGCACAGATACGCAGTATTTT. It codes for CASSFTSGSVQSSTDTQYF.

The chain combines TRBV28 with TRBJ2-7; 7 bases are a match to TRBD1. The junction had 9 bases not matched to a gene; V was cut back by 3 bases and J by 1 base. CDR1 and CDR2 (germline): MDHEN, SYDVKM. The CDR3 totals 16 residues. CDR3 protein: CASSFPPGRGSYEQYF. CDR3 sequence (DNA): TGTGCCAGCAGTTTCCCCCCGGGCAGGGGGTCCTACGAGCAGTACTTC.